This T cell receptor (beta chain) appears in the sequencing data of a study of human T cells and chemical hapten exposure. TCRdb processed the RACE reads anew with MiXCR; each CDR3 protein has one entry. The sample has 42,000 or so distinct CDR3 sequences; just under 9% are singletons. In its sample, this clonotype was seen many times. CDR1 and CDR2 (germline): SQVTM, ANQGSEA. The CDR3 is 14 amino acids. The J segment lost 5 bases and the V segment lost 5 bases, leaving 11 bases of the junction unmatched. The sample's time point: patch test 2, 6 weeks after DPC sensitization. Specified treatment: therapeutic diphenylcyclopropenone sensitization with weekly scalp DPC.

The sample here was whole blood, taken in connection with sensitization to the hapten diphenylcyclopropenone (DPC). The rearrangement links TRBV29-1 to TRBJ2-7; 8 bases align to TRBD1. This clonotype was sampled from a woman in her thirties or forties with alopecia areata. Some clones in this sample may be carry-over from other donors' samples. The DNA for the CDR3 is TGCAGCGTTCAATTCGGGACAGGTCGAAACGAGCAGTACTTC. This gives the protein CSVQFGTGRNEQYF.